This entry lists 23 T cell receptor beta chains sequenced from one sample in a study of T cells in Graves' hyperthyroidism and ophthalmopathy. From RNA transcripts, TCR beta CDR3 regions were amplified. With the HTBI primer set, the TCR CDR3 went through a first round of RT-PCR. A single record per CDR3 protein comes from TCRdb applying MiXCR to the multiplex PCR reads. The data show around 280,000 distinct CDR3 sequences, 13% seen once. Source material: blood. All receptors derive from a woman aged 30 to 39 with Graves' hyperthyroidism that later progressed to Graves' ophthalmopathy.

This clonotype appeared many times. The V call is TRBV6-2 or TRBV6-3, the J call TRBJ1-2, with D hard to call. The CDR3 has 13 amino acids. Trimming pared 2 bases from V and 6 bases from J, leaving 10 bases between. Germline V gives CDR1 MNHEY, CDR2 SVGEGT. DNA for the CDR3: TGTGCCAGCAGTTACGAGGGCTCCGATGGCTACACCTTC. It translates to CASSYEGSDGYTF.

This clonotype has a single count. The V gene is TRBV28, the J gene TRBJ2-7, with D perhaps TRBD1 (6 bases). CDR3 length: 16 amino acids. Per germline, CDR1 MDHEN and CDR2 SYDVKM. Trimming removed 4 bases from V and 0 bases from J, with 16 bases in between. The CDR3 DNA is TGTGCCAGCAGTTCGGGTATGTGGGACAACTCCTACGAGCAGTACTTC. Its protein product is CASSSGMWDNSYEQYF.

The CDR3 is CASSPASGSEQFF. The CDR3 DNA follows: TGTGCCAGCTCACCAGCATCCGGGAGTGAGCAGTTCTTC. This chain links TRBV18 with TRBJ2-1, with a possible D match to TRBD2 (6 bases). Germline loops: CDR1 KGHSH, CDR2 LQKENI. The V gene lost 2 bases and the J gene lost 9 bases, with 11 bases spanning the gap. The CDR3 is made up of 13 amino acids.

Remarks on this clonotype: This may be a read error: a much more frequent sequence differs by one nucleotide. This rearrangement joins TRBV9 to TRBJ2-3; a weak D match, TRBD2 (5 bases). This CDR3 contains 15 residues. Trimming shortened V by 0 bases and J by 6 bases, and 14 bases separated the two germline ends. CDR1 is SGDLS and CDR2 is YYNGEE in the germline V gene. The CDR3 DNA is TGTGCCAGCAGCGTAGTGGGAGCACGATTGGATACGCAGTATTTT. It specifies CASSVVGARLDTQYF. Supplemented by reference TRBV9 and TRBJ2-3, the full variable domain reads DSGVTQTPKHLITATGQRVTLRCSPRSGDLSVYWYQQSLDQGLQFLIQYYNGEERAKGNILERFSAQQFPDLHSELNLSSLELGDSALYFCASSVVGARLDTQYFGPGTRLTVL.

In this sample, this clonotype turned up many times. The CDR3 coding sequence is TGTGCCAGCAGTTCCGGGACTAGCGTTTCACTGGGTATCAATGAGCAGTTCTTC. Amino acid sequence: CASSSGTSVSLGINEQFF. The chain uses TRBV12-3 or TRBV12-4 and TRBJ2-1; 10 nucleotides align to TRBD2. The CDR3 is made up of 18 amino acids. V shed 4 bases and J 6 bases; nucleotides not matched to a gene: 15.

In this sample, this clonotype turned up a few times. This chain uses TRBV25-1 with TRBJ1-1, with D perhaps matching TRBD1 (5 bases). This CDR3 has 12 residues. Germline V gene lookup returns CDR1 MGHDK and CDR2 SYGVNS. V lost 7 bases and J 10 bases, leaving 16 bases between the germline ends. CDR3 DNA sequence: TGTGCCAGCATAAGTCCGGGGGACGGAGCTTTCTTT. As protein: CASISPGDGAFF.

In this sample, this clonotype turned up many times. This CDR3 reads CSAPGWEAGELFF. Written as DNA, the CDR3 is TGCAGTGCTCCGGGGTGGGAAGCCGGGGAGCTGTTTTTT. The J gene is TRBJ2-2, the V gene TRBV20-1; maybe TRBD2 (5 bases). This CDR3 spans 13 amino acids. Germline CDR1 reads DFQATT; CDR2 reads SNEGSKA (reference sequence). The germline V and J ends were trimmed by 5 bases and 6 bases, with 13 bases remaining between them.

This clonotype has just a few counts. The genes are TRBV6-1 and TRBJ2-7; D is uncertain. The length of the CDR3 is 13 residues. Germline CDR1 MNHNS, CDR2 SASEGT. V was clipped by 5 bases and J by 1 base, with 9 bases between them. The CDR3 reads CASSPLHSYEQYF. Written as DNA, the CDR3 is TGTGCCAGCAGTCCCCTACATTCCTACGAGCAGTACTTC.

This clonotype was observed at least ten times. The rearrangement joins TRBV3-1 to TRBJ2-1, with D perhaps matching TRBD1 or TRBD2 (5 bases each). The CDR3 extends over 14 amino acids. V lost 1 base, J lost 8 bases, and 12 bases lay in between. Per germline, CDR1 LGHDT and CDR2 YNNKEL (reference sequence). In DNA, the CDR3 is TGTGCCAGCAGCCAAGTCGGGGCTTTGGATGAGCAGTTCTTC. It translates to CASSQVGALDEQFF.

This clonotype was detected many times. This rearrangement joins TRBV4-3 to TRBJ2-5, with TRBD1 matching 7 bases. Trimming removed 5 bases from V and 4 bases from J; junction bases left unmatched: 10. The CDR3 loop spans 15 amino acids. CDR1 and CDR2 from the germline V gene are LGHNA and YSLEER. In DNA form, the CDR3 reads TGCGCCAGCAGCGCCGCCTGGGCAGGGGGAGAGACCCAGTACTTC. Its protein is CASSAAWAGGETQYF.

This clonotype was seen ten or more times. The chain is built from TRBV28 and TRBJ2-1, with D unresolved. In germline, CDR1 is MDHEN, CDR2 SYDVKM. V shed 8 bases and J shed 0 bases, with 11 bases lying between them. The CDR3 has 14 amino acids. DNA for the CDR3: TGTGCCAGCTCCGGGCCCGGCTCCTACAATGAGCAGTTCTTC. Its protein is CASSGPGSYNEQFF.

Regarding this clonotype: Possible read error: a much larger clone is one base away. The genes are TRBV10-2 and TRBJ2-3; no firm D call. Germline-derived CDR1 and CDR2 are WSHSY and SAAADI. V gave up 6 bases and J gave up 2 bases, with 15 bases separating them. CDR3 length: 15 amino acids. For the CDR3, the DNA is TGCGCCAGCAGAACCGACCAGACCTACACAGATACGCAGTATTTT. This codes for CASRTDQTYTDTQYF.

This clonotype has a handful of counts. The V gene is TRBV19, the J gene TRBJ2-1; D is unresolved. The V and J ends lost 5 bases and 9 bases respectively, with 17 bases between them. The length of the CDR3 is 14 residues. From germline, CDR1 is LNHDA and CDR2 SQIVND (reference sequence). The CDR3 sequence is CASSLGFLRTEQFF. CDR3 nucleotides: TGTGCCAGTAGTTTGGGGTTCCTACGGACTGAGCAGTTCTTC.

This clonotype occurred many times. This chain connects TRBV7-9 to TRBJ2-1; 10 bases agree with TRBD2. The CDR3 length is 14 residues. The J segment lost 6 bases and the V segment lost 6 bases, leaving 5 bases of the junction unmatched. The germline CDR1 and CDR2 sequences are SEHNR and FQNEAQ (reference sequence). The CDR3 coding sequence is TGTGCCAGCAGGGAAGCTAGCGGGGGCAATGAGCAGTTCTTC. Amino acid sequence: CASREASGGNEQFF.

This clonotype was recorded at least ten times. This chain links TRBV19 with TRBJ1-5; possible D gene TRBD1, 6 bases. CDR3 length equals 15 residues. Looked up from germline, CDR1 is LNHDA and CDR2 is SQIVND (reference sequence). V was shortened by 6 bases and J by 2 bases, with 14 bases between the two germline ends. CDR3: CASRPQGTGNQPQHF. The CDR3 DNA reads TGTGCCAGTAGACCTCAGGGGACGGGCAATCAGCCCCAGCATTTT.

Concerning this clonotype: A read error may produce the germline difference seen at one junction end. This rearrangement joins TRBV7-2 to TRBJ2-1; D is perhaps TRBD1 (6 bases). Germline CDR1 and CDR2: SGHTA and FQGNSA. The CDR3 runs 15 residues. CDR3 loop: CASSLGARVSGEQFF. CDR3 sequence (DNA): TGTGCGAGCAGCTTGGGGGCTAGGGTGTCGGGCGAGCAGTTCTTC.

This clonotype was found many times. The V and J genes are TRBV28 and TRBJ1-5, with 7 bases identical to TRBD1. Germline lookup yields CDR1 MDHEN and CDR2 SYDVKM. This CDR3 is built from 16 residues. V lost 3 bases, J lost 4 bases, and 9 bases stayed unmatched. CDR3 sequence (DNA): TGTGCCAGCAGTTTTGCCAGCAGGGGGACGAATCAGCCCCAGCATTTT. It codes for CASSFASRGTNQPQHF. The full variable domain, in which reference TRBV28 and TRBJ1-5 provide the parts outside the CDR3, is DVKVTQSSRYLVKRTGEKVFLECVQDMDHENMFWYRQDPGLGLRLIYFSYDVKMKEKGDIPEGYSVSREKKERFSLILESASTNQTSMYLCASSFASRGTNQPQHFGDGTRLSIL.

This clonotype has ten or more counts. The J gene is TRBJ2-2, the V gene TRBV30; a possible D gene is TRBD2 (5 bases). Looked up from germline, CDR1 is GTSNPN and CDR2 is SVGIG (reference sequence). V dropped 2 bases and J dropped 6 bases, with 10 bases sitting between them. This CDR3 is 13 amino acids long. The CDR3 DNA reads TGTGCCTGGAGTAGTCTAGCCCCCGGGGAGCTGTTTTTT. It yields the protein CAWSSLAPGELFF.

This clonotype was seen at least ten times. V and J are TRBV5-4 and TRBJ2-3; perhaps TRBD2 as D (5 bases). The CDR3 is made up of 13 amino acids. Looked up from germline, CDR1 is SGHNT and CDR2 is YYREEE (reference sequence). V lost 1 base and J lost 5, with 8 bases in between. The CDR3 region is CASSLQGRDTQYF. The CDR3 region has the DNA TGTGCCAGCAGCTTGCAAGGGAGAGATACGCAGTATTTT.

This clonotype has a count of ten or more. The CDR3 coding sequence is TGCAGCGTTGAAGGGAGGACTAGCGGCCTCCTCGGGATGGATACGCAGTATTTT. This gives the protein CSVEGRTSGLLGMDTQYF. The chain recombines TRBV29-1 with TRBJ2-3; 10 bases map to TRBD2. Germline values: CDR1 SQVTM, CDR2 ANQGSEA. The CDR3 covers 18 residues. V lost 1 base, J lost 6 bases, and 16 bases stayed unmatched.

This clonotype was recorded at least ten times. J is TRBJ1-1 and V is TRBV18; 7 nucleotides match TRBD1. V trimming: 3 bases; J trimming: 5 bases; junction bases outside the gene matches: 9. Germline V CDR1 and CDR2: KGHSH, LQKENI. CDR3 size: 15 residues. The CDR3, as DNA: TGTGCCAGCTCACCCCCGGGACAGACGAAGACTGAAGCTTTCTTT. Amino acid sequence: CASSPPGQTKTEAFF.

The chain joins TRBV30 to TRBJ2-1, with 7 bases aligning to TRBD1. The germline gives CDR1 GTSNPN, CDR2 SVGIG (reference sequence). The CDR3 extends over 15 amino acids. V dropped 4 bases and J dropped 4; count of bases not matched to a gene: 10. The CDR3 loop reads CAWTGGRGKYNEQFF. The DNA for the CDR3 is TGTGCCTGGACTGGGGGCAGGGGGAAATACAATGAGCAGTTCTTC.

There are many counts of this clonotype. The rearrangement links TRBV30 to TRBJ1-4; D uncertain. Germline CDR1 GTSNPN, CDR2 SVGIG (reference sequence). V was trimmed by 1 base and J by 7 bases, leaving 7 bases between them. The CDR3 runs to 12 residues. The CDR3 DNA is TGTGCCTGGAGTGCCGGCGGTGAAAAACTGTTTTTT. Its protein is CAWSAGGEKLFF.